This T cell receptor beta chain appears in the sequencing data of a study of blood T cell repertoires in COVID-19. Study as a whole: Both acute and convalescent COVID-19 samples were obtained from the United States, Italy and Spain. Sources were T cells, B-cell-depleted T cells, or PBMCs; the material itself was cDNA or gDNA.

Trimming shortened V by 2 bases and J by 2 bases, and 3 bases separated the two germline ends. The CDR3 sequence is 12 residues long. Germline values: CDR1 LGHDT, CDR2 YNNKEL (reference sequence). Participants were aged 18 to 89 years, lived in 24 US areas, and enrolled virtually. In the original processing: Researchers report that nucleated cell counts were estimated from reference gene primer amplification. Clones were read by immunoSEQ multiplex PCR, and TCRdb kept only the in-frame ones, dropping some. That table is the source of V, J and clone size, and D and trimming were worked out from the DNA. Of fewer than 200,000 clones detected, about 80% appear once; the ten largest clones hold 7.3%.

The clonotype comes from a man aged 50-60 years who had recovered from COVID-19. What was sequenced was PBMCs or T cells enriched from blood (not recorded which). V is TRBV3-1 (or the pseudogene TRBV3-2) and J is TRBJ2-5; no reliable D call. The CDR3 region has the DNA TGTGCCAGCAGCCAATCTCAAGAGACCCAGTACTTC. It specifies CASSQSQETQYF.